The 8 T cell receptor beta chains in this list originate from one sample, sequenced in a study of human T cells and chemical hapten exposure. Time point: patch test 3, about 24 weeks after DPC sensitization. Treatment given: therapeutic diphenylcyclopropenone sensitization with weekly scalp DPC. TCRdb reprocessed the RACE reads with MiXCR, giving one entry per CDR3 protein. The sample records approximately 86,000 distinct CDR3 sequences, roughly a tenth being singletons. Source: whole blood, taken in connection with sensitization to the hapten diphenylcyclopropenone (DPC). Receptors originate from a woman aged 25 to 39 with alopecia areata. Some clones in this sample may be carry-over from other donors' samples.

This clonotype was seen repeatedly, ten times or more. V and J are TRBV18 and TRBJ2-7, with D perhaps TRBD1 or TRBD2 (5 bases each). Deletions cut 0 bases from V and 2 bases from J, with 11 bases between. The CDR3 has 15 amino acids. Germline V gene data show CDR1 as KGHSH and CDR2 as LQKENI. The CDR3, as DNA: TGTGCCAGCTCACCACCGGGGGACCAGACCTACGAGCAGTACTTC. Protein sequence: CASSPPGDQTYEQYF.

This clonotype was seen ten or more times. The chain employs TRBV9 and TRBJ2-3, with D possibly TRBD2 on 6 matching bases. From germline, CDR1 is SGDLS and CDR2 YYNGEE. V lost 4 bases and J 0 bases, leaving 15 bases between the germline ends. The CDR3 runs 16 residues. The CDR3 region has the DNA TGTGCCAGCAGCTCCAGAGCTACTAGCAGCACAGATACGCAGTATTTT. As protein: CASSSRATSSTDTQYF. The whole variable domain, filled in from reference TRBV9 and TRBJ2-3, reads DSGVTQTPKHLITATGQRVTLRCSPRSGDLSVYWYQQSLDQGLQFLIQYYNGEERAKGNILERFSAQQFPDLHSELNLSSLELGDSALYFCASSSRATSSTDTQYFGPGTRLTVL.

The chain joins TRBV10-3 to TRBJ2-1; D is uncertain. Germline V gene data show CDR1 as ENHRY and CDR2 as SYGVKD. V lost 3 bases to trimming and J lost 8 bases, with 5 bases between them. This CDR3 is built from 11 residues. The CDR3 is CAISDKDEQFF. The DNA of the CDR3 is TGTGCCATCAGTGATAAGGATGAGCAGTTCTTC.

Relative to its sample, this clonotype is medium-sized (0.01 to 0.1%). The chain carries TRBV29-1 and TRBJ2-5; perhaps TRBD2 as D (6 bases). The germline V and J ends were trimmed by 6 bases and 3 bases, with 14 bases remaining between them. CDR1 is SQVTM, CDR2 ANQGSEA, per germline. The CDR3 totals 13 residues. CDR3 nucleotides: TGCAGCGTACGCGGGGCTCTGGAAGAGACCCAGTACTTC. This encodes CSVRGALEETQYF.

This clonotype was seen many times. The genes are TRBV4-1 and TRBJ2-1; D might be TRBD2 (6 bases). Trimming cost V 0 bases and J 7 bases, with 13 bases left between them. Germline CDR1 reads MGHRA; CDR2 reads YSYEKL. CDR3 length: 15 amino acids. The CDR3 here is CASSQDWGLGNEQFF. CDR3 coding DNA: TGCGCCAGCAGCCAAGACTGGGGACTGGGGAATGAGCAGTTCTTC.

The chain carries TRBV28 and TRBJ1-4; D is unclear. Germline CDR1 and CDR2: MDHEN and SYDVKM. V gave up 3 bases and J gave up 0 bases, with 11 bases separating them. CDR3 length: 16 residues. Here the CDR3 DNA reads TGTGCCAGCAGTTTCTCCTCCGCCGCAACTAATGAAAAACTGTTTTTT. As protein: CASSFSSAATNEKLFF.

At least ten counts were recorded for this clonotype. The CDR3 is CASSHEGTSGWQYF. In nucleotides, the CDR3 is TGCGCCAGCAGCCACGAAGGGACTAGCGGTTGGCAGTATTTT. V and J are TRBV4-1 and TRBJ2-3; 11 nucleotides align to TRBD2. The CDR3 spans 14 residues. Germline CDR1 MGHRA, CDR2 YSYEKL. V trimming: 3 bases; J trimming: 11 bases; junction bases outside the gene matches: 7.

This clonotype was observed a few times. The J gene is TRBJ1-1, the V gene TRBV30; TRBD1 matches 8 bases. The length of the CDR3 is 14 residues. V shed 4 bases and J 0 bases; nucleotides not matched to a gene: 4. The germline V gene encodes CDR1 GTSNPN and CDR2 SVGIG (reference sequence). CDR3 sequence: CAWTPGGLNTEAFF. As DNA, the CDR3 is TGTGCCTGGACCCCAGGGGGCCTGAACACTGAAGCTTTCTTT.